The 23 T cell receptor beta chains below all came from one sample that was sequenced in a study of T cells after yellow fever vaccination. TCRdb reprocessed the 5' RACE reads via MiXCR and lists one record per CDR3 protein. The sample holds almost 600,000 distinct CDR3 sequences, approximately 15% seen once. Source: PBMCs, taken on the day of the yellow fever booster vaccination. The receptors originated from a man in his thirties or forties who received the YFV17D yellow fever vaccine.

This clonotype was counted only a few times. CDR3 DNA sequence: TGCAGTGCCCCGGGACAGGTATCAGATACGCAGTATTTT. Its protein product is CSAPGQVSDTQYF. V gene TRBV20-1 combines with J gene TRBJ2-3, with 8 bases aligning to TRBD1. CDR1 DFQATT and CDR2 SNEGSKA come from the germline V gene (reference sequence). Germline trimming cut 6 bases from V and 4 bases from J; bases unmatched to any gene: 6. The CDR3 loop spans 13 amino acids.

The chain employs TRBV7-3 and TRBJ2-7; D unclear. The length of the CDR3 is 14 residues. Germline assignment: CDR1 SGHTA and CDR2 FQGTGA. Deletions cut 3 bases from V and 3 bases from J, with 12 bases between. The CDR3 nucleotides read TGTGCCAGCAGCTTGGGAAATTTGGACTACGAGCAGTACTTC. Amino acid sequence: CASSLGNLDYEQYF.

This clonotype was counted between two and nine times. The V gene is TRBV11-1, the J gene TRBJ2-7, with a tentative D call TRBD1 (5 bases). The V gene lost 5 bases and the J gene lost 0 bases, with 14 bases spanning the gap. The CDR3 has 15 residues. The germline CDR1 and CDR2 sequences are SGHAT and FQDESV (reference sequence). The CDR3 sequence is CASSRQGTVSYEQYF. In DNA, the CDR3 is TGTGCCAGCAGCCGGCAGGGTACTGTCTCCTACGAGCAGTACTTC.

This clonotype was seen a few times. The CDR3 loop reads CASSAGYPSQPQHF. The DNA of the CDR3 is TGTGCCAGCAGTGCAGGGTACCCGAGTCAGCCCCAGCATTTT. The V call is TRBV12-3 or TRBV12-4, the J call TRBJ1-5, with D possibly matching TRBD1 (5 bases). This CDR3 region has 14 residues. The V end was cut by 5 bases, the J end by 6 bases, with 14 bases between.

The CDR3 protein is CASSYSTSYEQFF. CDR3 in DNA: TGTGCCAGCAGTTACTCGACTAGCTATGAGCAGTTCTTC. The V call is TRBV6-5, the J call TRBJ2-1; 7 nucleotides align to TRBD2. Unmatched junction bases numbered 1, after V lost 0 bases and J lost 8 bases. The CDR3 sequence is 13 residues long. Germline V gene sequence: CDR1 MNHEY, CDR2 SVGAGI.

The chain recombines TRBV20-1 with TRBJ1-2; 8 nucleotides align to TRBD1. V lost 0 bases to trimming and J lost 4 bases; unmatched junction nucleotides: 4. The CDR3 is made up of 14 amino acids. Germline CDR1 reads DFQATT; CDR2 reads SNEGSKA (reference sequence). The CDR3 DNA is TGCAGTGCTAGAGATCCAGGGGGCGTCTATGGCTACACCTTC. Translated: CSARDPGGVYGYTF.

This clonotype has just a few counts. This chain joins TRBV5-1 and TRBJ2-2, with TRBD2 as a possible D gene (6 bases). Germline assignment: CDR1 SGHRS and CDR2 YFSETQ. The CDR3 is made up of 16 amino acids. V dropped 4 bases and J dropped 3 bases, with 16 bases sitting between them. The CDR3 DNA reads as TGCGCCAGCAGCCTTGACGGGGCGGGACACACCGGGGAGCTGTTTTTT. Translated: CASSLDGAGHTGELFF.

This clonotype was picked up a small number of times. The rearrangement uses TRBV20-1 and TRBJ1-5; D remains ambiguous. CDR3 size: 14 residues. Trimming stripped 6 bases from V and 0 bases from J, with 12 bases between. The germline V gene has CDR1 DFQATT and CDR2 SNEGSKA (reference sequence). The CDR3 loop is CSAESGYSNQPQHF. CDR3 in DNA: TGCAGTGCAGAGTCGGGCTATAGCAATCAGCCCCAGCATTTT.

This clonotype was found many times. J is TRBJ2-1 and V is TRBV5-1, with 16 bases matching TRBD2. Germline-derived CDR1 and CDR2 are SGHRS and YFSETQ. The junction had 4 bases not matched to a gene; V was cut back by 4 bases and J by 3 bases. The CDR3 is 17 amino acids. The CDR3 DNA reads as TGCGCCAGCAGCGGGACTAGCGGGAGGGACGACTACAATGAGCAGTTCTTC. This translates into CASSGTSGRDDYNEQFF.

The rearrangement links TRBV6-5 to TRBJ2-7; TRBD2 is a possible D gene (5 bases). V was trimmed by 0 bases and J by 7 bases, leaving 7 bases between them. CDR1 MNHEY and CDR2 SVGAGI come from the germline V gene. The CDR3 sequence is 12 residues long. The CDR3 region has the DNA TGTGCCAGCAGTTACTCTGGCGGGGAGCAGTACTTC. It specifies CASSYSGGEQYF.

This clonotype appeared a few times. The gene calls are TRBV4-3 and TRBJ2-7; no definite D call. Germline lookup yields CDR1 LGHNA and CDR2 YSLEER. V shed 1 base and J shed 0 bases, with 10 bases lying between them. The length of the CDR3 is 15 residues. CDR3: CASSQVAGSSYEQYF. In nucleotides, the CDR3 is TGCGCCAGCAGCCAAGTAGCTGGCAGCTCCTACGAGCAGTACTTC.

The chain is built from TRBV7-9 and TRBJ2-5; possible D gene TRBD2, 7 bases. V lost 7 bases to trimming and J lost 2 bases, with 14 bases between them. CDR3 length: 14 residues. Germline loops: CDR1 SEHNR, CDR2 FQNEAQ (reference sequence). CDR3 in DNA: TGTGCCAGCATCGGGGGGCGGACTCAAGAGACCCAGTACTTC. The encoded protein is CASIGGRTQETQYF.

This clonotype was counted a few times. The rearrangement uses TRBV5-1 and TRBJ2-5; D unresolved. The CDR3 loop spans 15 amino acids. Germline CDR1 SGHRS, CDR2 YFSETQ. The ends were cut back, 4 bases at V and 5 bases at J, with 18 bases in the middle. The CDR3 DNA reads as TGCGCCAGCAGCCTTAGAGCCAGACAAGGGGAGACCCAGTACTTC. It specifies CASSLRARQGETQYF.

This clonotype was seen more than once but under ten times. The rearrangement uses TRBV6-2 or TRBV6-3 and TRBJ2-7, with D possibly being TRBD1 (6 bases). From germline, CDR1 is MNHEY and CDR2 SVGEGT. This CDR3 is built from 13 residues. With 2 bases removed from V and 3 bases from J, the gap between germline ends came to 8 bases. The CDR3 nucleotides are TGTGCCAGCAGTTACCAGGACAGCTACGAGCAGTACTTC. Its protein is CASSYQDSYEQYF.

The sample holds a few counts of this clonotype. The V gene is TRBV4-3, the J gene TRBJ2-1; weak D call: TRBD1 (6 bases). Trimming removed 0 bases at V and 6 bases at J, with 12 bases between. Germline lookup yields CDR1 LGHNA and CDR2 YSLEER. The length of the CDR3 is 15 residues. CDR3 nucleotides: TGCGCCAGCAGCCAAGATTACAGGGCCCTCAATGAGCAGTTCTTC. This sequence encodes CASSQDYRALNEQFF.

About this clonotype itself: This CDR3 fails to terminate in the conserved phenylalanine or tryptophan, so it likely reflects a read error. The DNA is left out, because the CDR3 cannot be placed on it with certainty; the CDR3 is given as TCRdb lists it. The J gene is TRBJ2-4, the V gene TRBV20-1; the D segment call TRBD1 is taken from the table without a DNA check. A total of 14 residues make up the CDR3, ends included. In germline, CDR1 is DFQATT, CDR2 SNEGSKA (reference sequence). The CDR3 loop reads CSARDPGPRGAKYI.

On this clonotype: One end of the junction does not line up with germline, which may come from a read error. The J gene is TRBJ1-1, the V gene TRBV12-5; TRBD1 is a possible D gene (6 bases). The CDR3 runs 16 residues. The germline V gene encodes CDR1 LGHNT and CDR2 FRNRAP. CDR3 DNA sequence: TGTGCTAGTGGTGTGGTGGGGGGGCAGATGAACACTGAAGCTTTCTTT. Amino acids: CASGVVGGQMNTEAFF.

At least ten counts were recorded for this clonotype. The chain is built from TRBV7-9 and TRBJ2-1; D gene ambiguous. The CDR3 has 12 residues. From germline, CDR1 is SEHNR and CDR2 FQNEAQ (reference sequence). The germline V and J ends were trimmed by 5 bases and 5 bases, with 7 bases remaining between them. CDR3: CASSRLDNEQFF. The CDR3 coding sequence is TGTGCCAGCAGCAGACTTGACAATGAGCAGTTCTTC.

V usage is TRBV5-1 and J usage is TRBJ2-3; 7 nucleotides match TRBD2. With 4 bases clipped from V and 4 bases from J, the junction kept 12 bases outside the gene matches. In germline, CDR1 is SGHRS, CDR2 YFSETQ. The CDR3 is made up of 16 amino acids. The CDR3 region has the DNA TGCGCCAGCAGCCCCCGTGCTAGCGGCGGCGCAGATACGCAGTATTTT. Its translation: CASSPRASGGADTQYF.

The gene calls are TRBV5-5 and TRBJ2-7; 8 bases fit TRBD2. This CDR3 contains 16 residues. Germline CDR1 reads SGHKS; CDR2 reads YYEKEE (reference sequence). Trimming took 4 bases from V and 3 from J; bases not matched to a gene: 12. In DNA, the CDR3 is TGTGCCAGCAGCCCGGGACCACAGGGACTAGGCTACGAGCAGTACTTC. This codes for CASSPGPQGLGYEQYF.

Worth noting for this clonotype: The junction departs from germline at one end; a sequencing error may be responsible. The chain uses TRBV11-1 and TRBJ2-1; TRBD2 matches at 11 bases. The CDR3 loop spans 16 amino acids. Germline V lookup: CDR1 SGHAT, CDR2 FQDESV (reference sequence). The CDR3 reads CANSLAQLAGDNEQFF. CDR3 DNA: TGTGCCAACAGCTTAGCGCAACTAGCGGGAGACAATGAGCAGTTCTTC.

This clonotype came up a few times. V usage is TRBV18 and J usage is TRBJ2-1; 11 bases align to TRBD1. This CDR3 region has 15 residues. Germline CDR1 and CDR2: KGHSH and LQKENI. V was pared by 2 bases and J by 7 bases, with 4 bases of the junction left unmatched. The CDR3 DNA reads TGTGCCAGCTCACCATTGGACAGGGGGCGAAATGAGCAGTTCTTC. Translated, it gives CASSPLDRGRNEQFF.

This chain uses TRBV4-1 with TRBJ2-7; D might be TRBD1 (5 bases). The ends were cut back, 4 bases at V and 4 bases at J, with 14 bases in the middle. Germline CDR1 and CDR2: MGHRA and YSYEKL. This CDR3 has 14 residues. The DNA for the CDR3 is TGCGCCAGCAGCCCAACATCTCAGGGATACGAGCAGTACTTC. As protein: CASSPTSQGYEQYF.